This T cell receptor (beta chain) is from a study of siplizumab effects on memory and regulatory T cells. In this sample, this clone is medium-sized. Its antigen is as yet unknown. Study-wide results and limits: Suppressive capability of dividing Tregs from siplizumab cultures went unverified.

Here immunoSEQ multiplex PCR was the method, and the copy in TCRdb shows in-frame clones only, minus some. The sample lists 65,000 to 70,000 clones, approximately 88% occurring once. Germline lookup yields CDR1 LNHDA and CDR2 SQIVND (reference sequence). V was pared by 4 bases and J by 5 bases, with 15 bases between. CDR3 length equals 15 residues. The sequenced sample consisted of Tregs sorted from blood. The TCR sequence derives from a human donor in good health. V is TRBV19 and J is TRBJ1-5; D gene unclear. DNA of the CDR3: TGTGCCAGTAGTACAAGTGGAGGGCCACATCAGCCCCAGCATTTT. Residues: CASSTSGGPHQPQHF.